The present TCR beta chain was sequenced within a study of T cell repertoires in cytomegalovirus infection. Study-level findings and limits: Of the TCR beta families, the public ones yielded a cumulative frequency that identified carriers of CMV plus the relevant HLA.

TCRdb itself ran the reads through MiXCR, one entry per CDR3 protein. The sample has around 120,000 distinct CDR3 sequences, 35% to 50% seen once. This CDR3 has 15 amino acids. Trimming cost V 5 bases and J 0 bases; bases outside gene matches: 6. Germline CDR1 SEHNR, CDR2 FQNEAQ (reference sequence). On this clonotype itself: What it binds is unknown.

Specimen: CD8+ T cells from cultured PBMCs, collected from culture after CMV antigen stimulation. The rearrangement joins TRBV7-9 to TRBJ1-1; 7 positions match TRBD1. This receptor was obtained from a human donor in good health (CMV status not recorded). Some clones in this sample may be carry-over from other donors' samples. This CDR3 reads CASSRGTDMNTEAFF. As DNA, the CDR3 is TGTGCCAGCAGCCGAGGGACAGACATGAACACTGAAGCTTTCTTT.